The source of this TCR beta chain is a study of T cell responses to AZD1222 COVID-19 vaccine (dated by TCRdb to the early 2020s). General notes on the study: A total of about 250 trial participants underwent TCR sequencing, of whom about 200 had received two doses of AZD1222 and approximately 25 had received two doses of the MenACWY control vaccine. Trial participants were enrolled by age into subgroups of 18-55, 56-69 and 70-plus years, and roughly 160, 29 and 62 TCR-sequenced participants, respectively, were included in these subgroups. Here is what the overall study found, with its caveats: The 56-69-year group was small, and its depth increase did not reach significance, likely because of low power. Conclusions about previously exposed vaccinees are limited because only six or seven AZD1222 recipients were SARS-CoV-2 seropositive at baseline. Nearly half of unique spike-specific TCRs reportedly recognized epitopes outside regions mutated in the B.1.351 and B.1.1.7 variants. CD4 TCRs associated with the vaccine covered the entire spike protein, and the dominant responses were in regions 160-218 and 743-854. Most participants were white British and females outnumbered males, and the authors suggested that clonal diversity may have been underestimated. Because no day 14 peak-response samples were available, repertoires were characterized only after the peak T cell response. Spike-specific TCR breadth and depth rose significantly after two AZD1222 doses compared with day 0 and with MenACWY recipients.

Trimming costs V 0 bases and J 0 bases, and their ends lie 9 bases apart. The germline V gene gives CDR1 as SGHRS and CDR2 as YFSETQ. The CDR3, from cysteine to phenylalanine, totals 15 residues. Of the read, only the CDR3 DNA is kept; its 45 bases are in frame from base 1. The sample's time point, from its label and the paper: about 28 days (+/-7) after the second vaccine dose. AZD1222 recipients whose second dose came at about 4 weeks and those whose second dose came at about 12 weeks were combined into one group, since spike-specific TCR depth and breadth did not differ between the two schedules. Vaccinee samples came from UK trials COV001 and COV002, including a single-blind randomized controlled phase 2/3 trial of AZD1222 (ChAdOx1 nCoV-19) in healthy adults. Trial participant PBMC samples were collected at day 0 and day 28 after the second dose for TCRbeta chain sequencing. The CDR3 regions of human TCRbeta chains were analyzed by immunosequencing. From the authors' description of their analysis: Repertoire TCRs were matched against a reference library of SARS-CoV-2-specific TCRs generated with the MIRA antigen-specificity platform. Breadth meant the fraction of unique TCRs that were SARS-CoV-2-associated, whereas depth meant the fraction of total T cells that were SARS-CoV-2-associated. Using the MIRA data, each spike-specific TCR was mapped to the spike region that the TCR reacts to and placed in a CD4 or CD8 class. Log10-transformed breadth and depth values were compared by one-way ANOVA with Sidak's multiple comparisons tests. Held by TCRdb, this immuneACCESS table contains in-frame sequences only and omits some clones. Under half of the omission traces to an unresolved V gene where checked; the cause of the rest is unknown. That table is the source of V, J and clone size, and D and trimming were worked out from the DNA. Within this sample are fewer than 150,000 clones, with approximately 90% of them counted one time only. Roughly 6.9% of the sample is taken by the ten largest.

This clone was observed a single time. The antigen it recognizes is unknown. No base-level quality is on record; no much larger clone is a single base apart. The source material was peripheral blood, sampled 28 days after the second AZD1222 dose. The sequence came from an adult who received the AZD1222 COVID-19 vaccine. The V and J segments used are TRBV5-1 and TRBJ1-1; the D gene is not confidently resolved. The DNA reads TGCGCCAGCAGCTTGGAGGGAGCGGTGAACACTGAAGCTTTCTTT. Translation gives CASSLEGAVNTEAFF.